The rows below give T cell receptor beta chains drawn from one sample of a study of cytomegalovirus exposure and HLA in healthy donors. The protocol was immunoSEQ multiplex PCR, while the TCRdb copy is restricted to in-frame clones and leaves out a portion. The table lists fewer than 250,000 clones, 83% of them singletons, with approximately 1.5% in the top ten. The sequenced material came from PBMCs. These receptors were collected from a girl aged 10-17 years in good health and CMV-seronegative. The CDR3 runs from the conserved cysteine through the conserved F or W. Fields, in order: clone size, J gene, V gene, D gene, CDR3 DNA, CDR3 protein. D genes are given only for firm matches. Some rows have no size entry. The others give once, few or many, or a class for an expanded clone.

abundance: NA; j_gene: TRBJ1-1; v_gene: TRBV2; d_gene: TRBD1; CDR3nt: TGTGCCAGCAGTTTAAGCTCGGGACAGGAGCCTTTCTTT; CDR3aa: CASSLSSGQEPFF
abundance: NA; j_gene: TRBJ1-1; v_gene: TRBV6-6; d_gene: NA; CDR3nt: TGTGCCAGCAGTTACCTGGCAGGTAATACTGAAGCTTTCTTT; CDR3aa: CASSYLAGNTEAFF
abundance: NA; j_gene: TRBJ2-5; v_gene: TRBV27; d_gene: NA; CDR3nt: TGTGCCAGCAACAGGGGGGGGACTAGCCCCTGGGAGACCCAGTACTTC; CDR3aa: CASNRGGTSPWETQYF
abundance: few; j_gene: TRBJ1-1; v_gene: TRBV29-1; d_gene: NA; CDR3nt: TGCAGCGTTGAAGGGGGGGGACCCGCTTCACCTTTT; CDR3aa: CSVEGGGPASPF
abundance: few; j_gene: TRBJ1-4; v_gene: TRBV4-1; d_gene: NA; CDR3nt: TGCGCCAGCAGCCCCCACGGACAGACAACTAATGAAAAACTGTTTTTT; CDR3aa: CASSPHGQTTNEKLFF
abundance: once; j_gene: TRBJ2-7; v_gene: TRBV4-2; d_gene: TRBD2; CDR3nt: TGTGCCAGCAGCCGAGAGACTAGCGGGAGCTCCTACGAGCAGTACTTC; CDR3aa: CASSRETSGSSYEQYF
abundance: NA; j_gene: TRBJ1-2; v_gene: TRBV28; d_gene: NA; CDR3nt: TGTGCCAGCAGTCCGAGCTTCGGGGTTACCTATGGCTACACCTTC; CDR3aa: CASSPSFGVTYGYTF
abundance: NA; j_gene: TRBJ1-1; v_gene: TRBV25-1; d_gene: NA; CDR3nt: TGTGCCAGCAGTGATCCCTTTACAGAAGCTTTCTTT; CDR3aa: CASSDPFTEAFF
abundance: NA; j_gene: TRBJ1-4; v_gene: TRBV5-6; d_gene: NA; CDR3nt: TGTGCCAGCAGCTTAATCTCGAGGGGGAAGGAAAAACTGTTTTTT; CDR3aa: CASSLISRGKEKLFF
abundance: NA; j_gene: TRBJ2-1; v_gene: TRBV7-2; d_gene: TRBD2; CDR3nt: TGTGCCATCAAGGTCTCCGGGACTAACACCTACAATGAGCAGTTCTTC; CDR3aa: CAIKVSGTNTYNEQFF
abundance: NA; j_gene: TRBJ1-5; v_gene: TRBV7-2; d_gene: TRBD1; CDR3nt: TGTGCCAGCAGTGTACAGTGGACAGGTGCTCAGCCCCAGCATTTT; CDR3aa: CASSVQWTGAQPQHF
abundance: NA; j_gene: TRBJ1-1; v_gene: TRBV2; d_gene: NA; CDR3nt: TGTGCCAGCAGTTTAGGGGTAGGGTCGGAAGCTTTCTTT; CDR3aa: CASSLGVGSEAFF
abundance: NA; j_gene: TRBJ2-5; v_gene: TRBV19; d_gene: NA; CDR3nt: TGTGCCAGTACCTATTCCGCGGGAGAGACCCAGTACTTC; CDR3aa: CASTYSAGETQYF
abundance: few; j_gene: TRBJ1-5; v_gene: TRBV28; d_gene: NA; CDR3nt: TGTGCCAGCATCAGGGCGGGGAATTATCAGCCCCAGCATTTT; CDR3aa: CASIRAGNYQPQHF
abundance: NA; j_gene: TRBJ2-3; v_gene: TRBV6-6; d_gene: TRBD2; CDR3nt: TGTGCCGTTCGGGGGGGGGCAGATACGCAGTATTTT; CDR3aa: CAVRGGADTQYF
abundance: NA; j_gene: TRBJ1-5; v_gene: TRBV25-1; d_gene: NA; CDR3nt: TGTGCCAGCAGCAGGGTCGGGGGAAATCAGCCCCAGCATTTT; CDR3aa: CASSRVGGNQPQHF
abundance: NA; j_gene: TRBJ2-7; v_gene: TRBV11-2; d_gene: NA; CDR3nt: TGTGCCAGCAGCCCCTATGACGAGCAGTACTTC; CDR3aa: CASSPYDEQYF
abundance: NA; j_gene: TRBJ2-7; v_gene: TRBV28; d_gene: TRBD2; CDR3nt: TGTGCCAGCATTACTAGCGGGAGCTCCTACGAGCAGTACTTC; CDR3aa: CASITSGSSYEQYF
abundance: NA; j_gene: TRBJ1-5; v_gene: TRBV28; d_gene: TRBD1; CDR3nt: TGTGCCAGCAGAGCACAGGGGCCTAGCAATCAGCCCCAGCATTTT; CDR3aa: CASRAQGPSNQPQHF
abundance: NA; j_gene: TRBJ1-1; v_gene: TRBV5-4; d_gene: NA; CDR3nt: TGTGCCAGCAGCGCACTCCAGGAGAACACTGAAGCTTTCTTT; CDR3aa: CASSALQENTEAFF
abundance: NA; j_gene: TRBJ1-5; v_gene: TRBV28; d_gene: NA; CDR3nt: TGTGCCAGCAGTCTTGCGGCGGGGATCCCCAATAGCAATCAGCCCCAGCATTTT; CDR3aa: CASSLAAGIPNSNQPQHF
abundance: NA; j_gene: TRBJ1-4; v_gene: TRBV7-9; d_gene: TRBD1; CDR3nt: TGTTCCCTGGACAGGGGGAGTGAAAAACTGTTTTTT; CDR3aa: CSLDRGSEKLFF
abundance: once; j_gene: TRBJ2-1; v_gene: TRBV14; d_gene: NA; CDR3nt: TGTGCCAGCAGCCACCTAGGGGGGGCCTCTAACAATGAGCAGTTCTTC; CDR3aa: CASSHLGGASNNEQFF
abundance: NA; j_gene: TRBJ1-2; v_gene: TRBV4-3; d_gene: NA; CDR3nt: TGCGCCAGCAGCCAAGAACAGGCAGGTAGCTATGGCTACACCTTC; CDR3aa: CASSQEQAGSYGYTF
abundance: NA; j_gene: TRBJ2-1; v_gene: TRBV14; d_gene: NA; CDR3nt: TGTGCCAGCAGCCAATTTGGGGGGAGTAGGCAGAGCTCCTACAATGAGCAGTTCTTC; CDR3aa: CASSQFGGSRQSSYNEQFF
abundance: NA; j_gene: TRBJ2-3; v_gene: TRBV7-9; d_gene: TRBD1; CDR3nt: TGTGCCAGCAGCTTAACAGGGGGTGATGGTACGCAGTATTTT; CDR3aa: CASSLTGGDGTQYF
abundance: NA; j_gene: TRBJ1-3; v_gene: TRBV19; d_gene: NA; CDR3nt: TGTGCCAGTAGTATGTTTAAGTCGGACAGCCGATCTGGAAACACCATATATTTT; CDR3aa: CASSMFKSDSRSGNTIYF
abundance: NA; j_gene: TRBJ1-1; v_gene: TRBV4-1; d_gene: TRBD1; CDR3nt: TGCGCCAGCAGCCAAGAAGGACAGGGCAACACTGAAGCTTTCTTT; CDR3aa: CASSQEGQGNTEAFF
abundance: NA; j_gene: TRBJ1-2; v_gene: TRBV7-9; d_gene: TRBD1; CDR3nt: TGTGCCAGCAAATTCTTACCCCCTGGACAGGGGTACACCTTC; CDR3aa: CASKFLPPGQGYTF
abundance: few; j_gene: TRBJ1-2; v_gene: TRBV5-1; d_gene: NA; CDR3nt: TGCGCCAGCAGCTCCCCGGGGAACTATGGCTACACCTTC; CDR3aa: CASSSPGNYGYTF
abundance: NA; j_gene: TRBJ2-7; v_gene: TRBV25-1; d_gene: NA; CDR3nt: TGTGCCAGCAGTCATACTATTTACGAGCAGTACTTC; CDR3aa: CASSHTIYEQYF
abundance: NA; j_gene: TRBJ2-5; v_gene: TRBV20-1; d_gene: NA; CDR3nt: TGCAGTGCTGCGCCCCAAGAGACCCAGTACTTC; CDR3aa: CSAAPQETQYF
abundance: NA; j_gene: TRBJ2-1; v_gene: TRBV7-2; d_gene: TRBD2; CDR3nt: TGTGCCAGCAGCTTTCGACTAGCGAATGAGCAGTTCTTC; CDR3aa: CASSFRLANEQFF
abundance: NA; j_gene: TRBJ1-1; v_gene: TRBV18; d_gene: TRBD1; CDR3nt: TGTGCCAGCTCACCTCTGGGACAGGGATCGGCTGAAGCTTTCTTT; CDR3aa: CASSPLGQGSAEAFF
abundance: NA; j_gene: TRBJ2-7; v_gene: TRBV6-1; d_gene: NA; CDR3nt: TGTGCCAGCAGTTGGGACACCTACGAGCAGTACTTC; CDR3aa: CASSWDTYEQYF
abundance: NA; j_gene: TRBJ1-2; v_gene: TRBV5-4; d_gene: NA; CDR3nt: TGTGCCAGCAGCTTGGGGGGGGAGGCTAACTATGGCTACACCTTC; CDR3aa: CASSLGGEANYGYTF
abundance: NA; j_gene: TRBJ2-3; v_gene: TRBV7-3; d_gene: NA; CDR3nt: TGTGCCAGCAGCTTAGGGGGGACCACAGATACGCAGTATTTT; CDR3aa: CASSLGGTTDTQYF
abundance: NA; j_gene: TRBJ1-4; v_gene: TRBV4-2; d_gene: TRBD1; CDR3nt: TGTGCCAGCAGTCCGGAGACAGGGGATGAAAAACTGTTTTTT; CDR3aa: CASSPETGDEKLFF
abundance: NA; j_gene: TRBJ1-1; v_gene: TRBV28; d_gene: TRBD1; CDR3nt: TGTGCCAGCGAAGACAGGGAGGCTTTCTTT; CDR3aa: CASEDREAFF
abundance: NA; j_gene: TRBJ2-7; v_gene: TRBV5-1; d_gene: TRBD2; CDR3nt: TGCGCCAGCAGCTTTGAACTAGCGGGAGGAAACGAGCAGTACTTC; CDR3aa: CASSFELAGGNEQYF
abundance: NA; j_gene: TRBJ1-1; v_gene: TRBV18; d_gene: TRBD1; CDR3nt: TGTGCCAGCTCACCACCTCTGAACAGGGGGAACACTGAAGCTTTCTTT; CDR3aa: CASSPPLNRGNTEAFF
abundance: NA; j_gene: TRBJ2-1; v_gene: TRBV19; d_gene: NA; CDR3nt: TGTGCCAGTACTACCGGACTCCACAATGAGCAGTTCTTC; CDR3aa: CASTTGLHNEQFF
abundance: NA; j_gene: TRBJ2-3; v_gene: TRBV4-1; d_gene: NA; CDR3nt: TGCGCCAGCAGCCAAGATCCCTCCACAGATACGCAGTATTTT; CDR3aa: CASSQDPSTDTQYF
abundance: once; j_gene: TRBJ1-2; v_gene: TRBV15; d_gene: TRBD1; CDR3nt: TGTGCCACCAGCCTGGACAGGGGGTTTGTTCGTGGCTACACCTTC; CDR3aa: CATSLDRGFVRGYTF
abundance: NA; j_gene: TRBJ1-3; v_gene: TRBV6-5; d_gene: TRBD1; CDR3nt: TGTGCCAGCAGCACCGACAGGGGTGGTGGAAACACCATATATTTT; CDR3aa: CASSTDRGGGNTIYF
abundance: NA; j_gene: TRBJ2-1; v_gene: TRBV27; d_gene: NA; CDR3nt: TGTGCCAGCCAGACAAACAGGGTGCTTAACAATGAGCAGTTCTTC; CDR3aa: CASQTNRVLNNEQFF
abundance: NA; j_gene: TRBJ1-1; v_gene: TRBV7-2; d_gene: NA; CDR3nt: TGTGCCAGCAGCCTATTCGGAGAAGGAGAAGCTTTCTTT; CDR3aa: CASSLFGEGEAFF
abundance: NA; j_gene: TRBJ2-7; v_gene: TRBV5-1; d_gene: TRBD1; CDR3nt: TGCGCCAGCAGCCAAGACAGGGGGCGCGTATCCGGGCGGGAACCACTCTACGAGCAGTACTTC; CDR3aa: CASSQDRGRVSGREPLYEQYF
abundance: NA; j_gene: TRBJ2-5; v_gene: TRBV14; d_gene: TRBD1; CDR3nt: TGTGCCAGCAGCCAGGGGGACAGGGTCTTGGAGACCCAGTACTTC; CDR3aa: CASSQGDRVLETQYF
abundance: NA; j_gene: TRBJ2-1; v_gene: TRBV10-1; d_gene: TRBD2; CDR3nt: TGCGCCAGCAGTGAGTCCCAACTAGCGGGAGTTGATGAGCAGTTCTTC; CDR3aa: CASSESQLAGVDEQFF
abundance: NA; j_gene: TRBJ1-1; v_gene: TRBV6-5; d_gene: TRBD1; CDR3nt: TGTGCCAGCAGTTACACCTTGGGACAGTCAGCCGCTTTCTTT; CDR3aa: CASSYTLGQSAAFF